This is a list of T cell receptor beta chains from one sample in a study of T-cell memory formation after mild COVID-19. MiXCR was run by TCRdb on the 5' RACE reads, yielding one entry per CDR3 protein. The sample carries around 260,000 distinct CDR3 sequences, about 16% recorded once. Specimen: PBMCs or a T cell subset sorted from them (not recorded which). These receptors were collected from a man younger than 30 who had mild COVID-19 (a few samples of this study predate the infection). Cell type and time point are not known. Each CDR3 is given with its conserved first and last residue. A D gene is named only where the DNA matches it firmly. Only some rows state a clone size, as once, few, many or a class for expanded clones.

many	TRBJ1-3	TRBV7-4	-	CASSLRVIGRGNTIYF	TGTGCCAGCAGCCTCAGGGTGATTGGCCGTGGAAACACCATATATTTT
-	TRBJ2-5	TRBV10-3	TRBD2	CAIGGLAGQETQYF	TGTGCCATTGGGGGGCTAGCGGGCCAAGAGACCCAGTACTTC
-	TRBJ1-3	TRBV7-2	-	CASSWGGRDTIYF	TGTGCCAGCAGCTGGGGCGGCAGGGACACCATATATTTT
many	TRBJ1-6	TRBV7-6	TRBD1	CASSPRRGQGPRRGSLHF	TGTGCCAGCAGCCCGCGTAGGGGACAGGGGCCCCGGAGAGGCTCCCTCCACTTT
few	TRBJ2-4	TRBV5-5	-	CASRKLSAKNIQYF	TGTGCCAGCAGAAAACTTAGTGCCAAAAACATTCAGTACTTC
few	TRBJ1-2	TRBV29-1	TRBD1	CSVAGTGVSGYTF	TGCAGCGTTGCAGGGACAGGGGTTAGCGGCTACACCTTC
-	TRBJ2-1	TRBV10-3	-	CAISESGGGSYNEQFF	TGTGCCATCAGTGAGTCAGGGGGGGGCTCCTACAATGAGCAGTTCTTC
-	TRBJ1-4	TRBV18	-	CASSAVTSEKLFF	TGTGCCAGCTCCGCTGTTACGAGTGAAAAACTGTTTTTT
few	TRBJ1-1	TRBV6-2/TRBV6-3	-	CASSYVAVTEAFF	TGTGCCAGCAGTTACGTAGCAGTCACTGAAGCTTTCTTT
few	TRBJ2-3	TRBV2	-	CASRQGREDTQYF	TGTGCCAGCAGACAGGGCCGTGAAGATACGCAGTATTTT
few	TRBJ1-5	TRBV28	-	CASRLNYRDQPQHF	TGTGCCAGCAGGCTAAATTACAGGGATCAGCCCCAGCATTTT
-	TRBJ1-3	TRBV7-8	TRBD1	CASSLRGTGSIFSGNTIYF	TGTGCCAGCAGTCTCCGCGGGACAGGAAGCATCTTCTCTGGAAACACCATATATTTT
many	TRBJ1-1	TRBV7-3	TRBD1	CASSLMAGGEAFF	TGTGCCAGCAGCTTAATGGCAGGGGGAGAAGCTTTCTTT
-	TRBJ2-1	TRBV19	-	CGALPRDTLYNEQFF	TGTGGTGCACTCCCGCGGGACACACTATACAATGAGCAGTTCTTC
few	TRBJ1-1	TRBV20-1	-	CSATPRVEAFF	TGCAGTGCTACTCCCCGGGTTGAAGCTTTCTTT
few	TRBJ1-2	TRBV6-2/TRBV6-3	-	CASSIPDRTNYGYTF	TGTGCCAGCAGTATTCCGGACAGAACTAACTATGGCTACACCTTC
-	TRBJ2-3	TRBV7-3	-	CASSQGPQAGTDTQYF	TGTGCCAGCAGCCAAGGGCCCCAAGCGGGCACAGATACGCAGTATTTT
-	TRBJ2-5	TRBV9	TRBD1	CASSSTGGETQYF	TGTGCCAGCAGCTCGACAGGGGGAGAGACCCAGTACTTC
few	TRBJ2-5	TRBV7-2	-	CASSLALRETQYF	TGTGCCAGCAGCTTAGCGCTTCGGGAGACCCAGTACTTC
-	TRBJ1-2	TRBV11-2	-	CASSLEGRGLYGYTF	TGTGCCAGCAGCTTAGAGGGACGAGGTCTCTATGGCTACACCTTC
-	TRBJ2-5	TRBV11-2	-	CASNRDQETQYF	TGTGCCAGCAACCGGGACCAAGAGACCCAGTACTTC